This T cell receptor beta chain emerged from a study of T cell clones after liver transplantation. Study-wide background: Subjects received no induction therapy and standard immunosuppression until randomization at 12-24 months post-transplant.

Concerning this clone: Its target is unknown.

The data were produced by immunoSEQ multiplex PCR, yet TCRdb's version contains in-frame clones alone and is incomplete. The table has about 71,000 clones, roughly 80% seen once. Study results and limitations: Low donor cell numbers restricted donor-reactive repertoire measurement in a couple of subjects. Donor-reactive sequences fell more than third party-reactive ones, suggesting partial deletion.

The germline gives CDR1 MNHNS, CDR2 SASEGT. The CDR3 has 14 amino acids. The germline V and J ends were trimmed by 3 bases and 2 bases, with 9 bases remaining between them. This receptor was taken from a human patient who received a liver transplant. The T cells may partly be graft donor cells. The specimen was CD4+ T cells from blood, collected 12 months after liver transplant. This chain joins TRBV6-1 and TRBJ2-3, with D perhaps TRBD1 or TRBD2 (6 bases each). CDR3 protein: CASSDRGPTDTQYF. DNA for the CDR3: TGTGCCAGCAGTGACCGGGGGCCCACAGATACGCAGTATTTT.